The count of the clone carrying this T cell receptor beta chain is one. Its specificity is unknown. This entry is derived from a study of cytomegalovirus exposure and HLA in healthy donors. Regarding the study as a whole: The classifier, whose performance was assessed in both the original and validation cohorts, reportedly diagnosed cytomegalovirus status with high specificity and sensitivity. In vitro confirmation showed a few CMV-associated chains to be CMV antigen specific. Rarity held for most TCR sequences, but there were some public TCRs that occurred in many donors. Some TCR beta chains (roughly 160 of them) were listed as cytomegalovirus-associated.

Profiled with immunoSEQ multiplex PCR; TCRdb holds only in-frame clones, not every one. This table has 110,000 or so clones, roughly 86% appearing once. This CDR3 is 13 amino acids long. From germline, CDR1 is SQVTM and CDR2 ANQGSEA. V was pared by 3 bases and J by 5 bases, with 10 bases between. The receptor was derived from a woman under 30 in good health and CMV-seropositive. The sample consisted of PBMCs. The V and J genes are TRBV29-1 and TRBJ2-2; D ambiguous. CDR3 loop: CSVDHRSTGELFF. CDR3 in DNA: TGCAGCGTTGACCACAGAAGTACCGGGGAGCTGTTTTTT.